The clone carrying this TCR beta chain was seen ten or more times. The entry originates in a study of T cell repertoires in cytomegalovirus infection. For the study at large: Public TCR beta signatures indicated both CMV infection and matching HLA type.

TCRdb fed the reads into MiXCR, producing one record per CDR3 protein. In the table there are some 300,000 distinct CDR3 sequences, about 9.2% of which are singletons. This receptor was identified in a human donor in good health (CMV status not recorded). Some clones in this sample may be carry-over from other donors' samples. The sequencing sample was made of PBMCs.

This CDR3 reads CAISDRTGSTDTQYF. CDR3 nucleotide sequence: TGTGCCATCAGTGACAGGACAGGGAGCACAGATACGCAGTATTTT. The gene calls are TRBV10-3 and TRBJ2-3, with 8 positions matching TRBD1. CDR1 is ENHRY, CDR2 SYGVKD, per germline. Trimming at V came to 3 bases and at J to 0 bases, leaving 2 bases not matched to a gene. This CDR3 is built from 15 residues.